The clone carrying this TCR beta chain came up many times. Its antigen is not known. These data are taken from a study of early T cells in non-severe SARS-CoV-2 infection. Study findings and constraints: CD4 and private specificities were missed by VDJdb matching, which favored anti-spike CD8 responses.

CDR1 SGHKS and CDR2 YYEKEE come from the germline V gene (reference sequence). The CDR3 extends over 19 amino acids. The V gene end was trimmed by 4 bases and the J gene end by 1 base; junction bases not matched to a gene: 12. Individual cDNA molecules carried attached unique molecular identifiers. One entry per CDR3 protein, called by TCRdb with MiXCR from the 5' RACE reads. The sample carries more than 90,000 distinct CDR3 sequences, approximately 10% recorded once. Material for sequencing was whole blood. The source of this sequence is an adult who was a healthcare worker with PCR-confirmed SARS-CoV-2 infection or an uninfected control (not recorded which). This chain uses TRBV5-5 with TRBJ2-1; TRBD2 matches at 12 bases. The CDR3 sequence is CASSVDLAGGLYSYNEQFF. CDR3 bases: TGTGCCAGCAGCGTAGACCTAGCGGGGGGGCTTTATTCCTACAATGAGCAGTTCTTC.